What follows is one T cell receptor (beta chain) and its context. Its antigen is undetermined. Template switching introduced a universal primer site, and the cDNA bore unique molecular identifiers. Via MiXCR, TCRdb re-called the 5' RACE reads, giving one row per CDR3 protein. The sample records 1,800,000 or so distinct CDR3 sequences, about 32% being singletons. CDR1 and CDR2 (germline): LGHNT, FRNRAP. The CDR3 contains 14 residues. V lost 5 bases to trimming and J lost 5 bases, with 13 bases between them. The data are from a study of identical twins. Study results and limitations: Twins' surplus sharing was weaker for beta out-of-frame sequences. Twin pairs' shared out-of-frame alpha sequences were enriched in low generation probability. Abundant beta clonotypes from cord blood had fewer insertions, unlike memory repertoires, which showed none.

This receptor was identified in a newborn girl in good health. The sample taken for sequencing was cord blood. The V call is TRBV12-5, the J call TRBJ1-3; a possible D gene is TRBD1 (6 bases). The CDR3 region has the DNA TGTGCTAGTGGTGGGCAGGGGCCAAGAAACACCATATATTTT. It codes for CASGGQGPRNTIYF. Variable domain in full (rest from reference TRBV12-5 and TRBJ1-3): DARVTQTPRHKVTEMGQEVTMRCQPILGHNTVFWYRQTMMQGLELLAYFRNRAPLDDSGMPKDRFSAEMPDATLATLKIQPSEPRDSAVYFCASGGQGPRNTIYFGEGSWLTVV.